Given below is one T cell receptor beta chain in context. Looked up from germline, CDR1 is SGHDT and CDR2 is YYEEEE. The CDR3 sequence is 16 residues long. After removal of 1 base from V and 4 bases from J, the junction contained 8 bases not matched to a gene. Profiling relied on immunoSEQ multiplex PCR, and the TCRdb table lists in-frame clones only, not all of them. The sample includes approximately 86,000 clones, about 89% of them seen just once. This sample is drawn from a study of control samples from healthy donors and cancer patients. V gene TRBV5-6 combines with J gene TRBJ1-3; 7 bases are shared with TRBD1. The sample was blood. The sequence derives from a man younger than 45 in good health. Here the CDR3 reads CASSLKGRGRGNTIYF. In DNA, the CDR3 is TGTGCCAGCAGCTTGAAGGGGAGGGGGCGAGGAAACACCATATATTTT.